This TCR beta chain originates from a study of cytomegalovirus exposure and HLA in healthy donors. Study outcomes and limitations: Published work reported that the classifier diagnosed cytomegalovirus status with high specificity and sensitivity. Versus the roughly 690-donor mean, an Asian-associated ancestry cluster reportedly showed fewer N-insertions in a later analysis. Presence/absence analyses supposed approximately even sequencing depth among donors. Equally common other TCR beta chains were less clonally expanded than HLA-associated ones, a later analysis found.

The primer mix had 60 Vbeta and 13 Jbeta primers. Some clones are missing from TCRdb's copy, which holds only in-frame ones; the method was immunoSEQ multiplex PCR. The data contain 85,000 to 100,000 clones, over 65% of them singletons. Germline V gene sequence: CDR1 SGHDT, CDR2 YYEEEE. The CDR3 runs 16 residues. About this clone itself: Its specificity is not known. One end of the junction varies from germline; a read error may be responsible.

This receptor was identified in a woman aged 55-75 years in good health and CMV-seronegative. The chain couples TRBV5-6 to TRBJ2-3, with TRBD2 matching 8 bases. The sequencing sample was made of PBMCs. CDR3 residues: CANSRGLASMGDTQYF. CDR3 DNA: TGTGCCAACAGCCGAGGACTAGCTTCTATGGGAGATACGCAGTATTTT.